This paragraph reports one TCR beta chain. As yet, its antigen is unknown. The same CDR3 can be traced to other DNA sequences in this sample. The data belong to a study of beta chain features in type 1 diabetes. Findings and caveats of the study: Shortening that was moderate but significant affected the TCRB CDR3s of Type 1 diabetes patients in all four CD4+ subsets. At VDJ recombination sites, type 1 diabetes patients had fewer insertions and more deleted nucleotides.

V lost 2 bases and J 1 base, leaving 12 bases between the germline ends. Germline CDR1 is KGHSH and CDR2 is LQKENI. CDR3 length: 15 residues. The authors reverse transcribed all of the isolated RNA, so sequencing captured expressed TCRB transcripts. Naive, central memory and regulatory T cell samples came to a mean of approximately 3.57 million reads. Produced via immunoSEQ multiplex PCR; TCRdb's table is partial and in-frame only. The sample has hundreds of thousands of clones, over 11% seen once. Via CD45RO/CCR7/CD25/CD127/CD95/CD27, cells of the CD4+ naive, central memory, regulatory and stem cell-like memory subsets were sorted.

This chain uses TRBV18 with TRBJ2-7; possibly TRBD2 for D (5 bases). This clonotype originated in a young man with type 1 diabetes. The sequencing sample was made of naive CD4+ T cells from blood. CDR3 amino acids: CASSPSSGSSYEQYF. In DNA, the CDR3 is TGTGCCAGCTCACCATCAAGCGGTTCATCCTACGAGCAGTACTTC.